This is a list of T cell receptor beta chains from one sample in a study of identical twins. TCRdb ran MiXCR on the 5' RACE reads and lists one entry per CDR3 protein. The table records roughly 1.6 million distinct CDR3 sequences, about 32% of them present only once. Sequenced sample: cord blood. The source of these receptors is a newborn girl in good health. The CDR3 runs from the conserved cysteine through the conserved F or W. Fields, in order: V gene, J gene, clone size, D gene, CDR3 DNA, CDR3 protein. D genes are given only for firm matches. Clone size is stated in some rows and not others, as once, few, many or a class when expanded.

TRBV29-1	TRBJ1-4	few	TRBD1	TGCAGCGTTTTGGGACAGGGGGAAAAACTGTTTTTT	CSVLGQGEKLFF
TRBV10-3	TRBJ2-7	-	TRBD1	TGTGCCATCAGTGTTGACAGGGGGATTTCCTACGAGCAGTACTTC	CAISVDRGISYEQYF
TRBV12-3/TRBV12-4	TRBJ1-5	few	-	TGTGCCAGCAGTCGAGACCTTATTAGGGGACCAAATCAGCCCCAGCATTTT	CASSRDLIRGPNQPQHF
TRBV21-1	TRBJ2-7	-	-	TGTGCCAGCAGCAAAAGCGTCCCTCCGCGGTGGGCCTCCTACAATGAGCAGTACTTC	CASSKSVPPRWASYNEQYF
TRBV20-1	TRBJ2-3	-	-	TGCAGTGCTGAGGCGACCACAGATACGCAGTATTTT	CSAEATTDTQYF
TRBV15	TRBJ2-1	few	-	TGTGCCACCAGCTCCCAGTGGCGGGATGAGCAGTTCTTC	CATSSQWRDEQFF
TRBV7-9	TRBJ2-7	-	-	TGTGCCAGCAGCCGGACGCAGGCCTCCGAGCAGTACTTC	CASSRTQASEQYF
TRBV24-1	TRBJ2-7	-	TRBD1	TGTGCCACCGACAGGGGGGTTTTCGGAATCTCTAACGAGCAGTACTTC	CATDRGVFGISNEQYF
TRBV2	TRBJ2-7	-	-	TGTGCCAGCAGTGAAGCGGGGACCGAGCAGTACTTC	CASSEAGTEQYF
TRBV20-1	TRBJ2-1	few	-	TGCAGTGCTAGAGGCGGACTACTTTACTACAATGAGCAGTTCTTC	CSARGGLLYYNEQFF
TRBV20-1	TRBJ2-3	few	-	TGCAGTGCTCTAGTGAGACGCACAGATACGCAGTATTTT	CSALVRRTDTQYF
TRBV5-1	TRBJ2-3	-	-	TGCGCCAGCAGCTTGGATCCAGGTCTGGGAGATACGCAGTATTTT	CASSLDPGLGDTQYF
TRBV27	TRBJ2-1	few	-	TGTGCCAGCCGCAGGGATGAGCAGTTCTTC	CASRRDEQFF
TRBV7-2	TRBJ2-3	-	TRBD2	TGTGCCAGCAGCTTAGGTGAGCGGGAGTACGAAGATACGCAGTATTTT	CASSLGEREYEDTQYF
TRBV5-1	TRBJ1-2	-	-	TGCGCCAGCAGCTTGGCCGGGGCAGGAATGGATGGCTACACCTTC	CASSLAGAGMDGYTF
TRBV5-1	TRBJ1-5	-	-	TGCGCCAGCAGCTTGGGGGACCGGATAAGCAATCAGCCCCAGCATTTT	CASSLGDRISNQPQHF
TRBV5-1	TRBJ2-7	few	-	TGCGCCAGCAGCTTGGTCGGTAGCGGAGCCGCTTACGAGCAGTACTTC	CASSLVGSGAAYEQYF
TRBV11-2	TRBJ2-1	few	-	TGTGCCAGCAGCCCCCGATGGAAGCGGAGCTCCTACAATGAGCAGTTCTTC	CASSPRWKRSSYNEQFF
TRBV20-1	TRBJ2-4	-	TRBD2	TGCAGTGCTAGGGGAAGGCTAGCGGCAGCCAAAAACATTCAGTACTTC	CSARGRLAAAKNIQYF
TRBV7-2	TRBJ2-7	-	TRBD2	TGTGCCAGCAGCTCCCAGCTGGGACTAGTGTTATACGAGCAGTACTTC	CASSSQLGLVLYEQYF
TRBV12-3/TRBV12-4	TRBJ1-2	-	TRBD1	TGTACCACCGGGACAGGGGCCCATGGCTACACCTTC	CTTGTGAHGYTF
TRBV4-2	TRBJ2-7	-	-	TGTGCCAGCAGCCAAGCAGCGCGCAAGAGCTCCTACAATGAGCAGTACTTC	CASSQAARKSSYNEQYF
TRBV11-1	TRBJ2-1	-	TRBD1	TGTGCCAGCAGCTTGCACGGGACAGGGTTTAATGAGCAGTTCTTC	CASSLHGTGFNEQFF
TRBV5-1	TRBJ2-7	many	-	TGTGCCAGCAGTTTCGGGGGAAGCTCCTACAATGAGCAGTACTTC	CASSFGGSSYNEQYF
TRBV4-1	TRBJ2-1	-	TRBD2	TGCGCCAGCAGCCAATCTTCCCTAGCGGGCTACAATGAGCAGTTCTTC	CASSQSSLAGYNEQFF
TRBV20-1	TRBJ2-3	-	-	TGCAGTGCTAGTGTGGGGCACTCCACAGATACGCAGTATTTT	CSASVGHSTDTQYF
TRBV19	TRBJ2-5	-	TRBD2	TGTGCCAGTAGTGCCAGCGGGGGTTGGAACAATGAGCAGTACTTC	CASSASGGWNNEQYF
TRBV10-3	TRBJ2-7	-	TRBD2	TGTGCCATCAGTGACCCCGGGACTAGAAGCTACAATGAGCAGTACTTC	CAISDPGTRSYNEQYF
TRBV20-1	TRBJ2-4	-	-	TGCAGTGCTAGCTCAGCAAACATTCAGTACTTC	CSASSANIQYF
TRBV4-2	TRBJ2-1	-	TRBD2	TGTGCCAGCAGCCCCCTGACTAGCGGGAGAAGCAATGAGCAGTTCTTC	CASSPLTSGRSNEQFF
TRBV11-2	TRBJ2-7	once	TRBD2	TGTGCCAGCAGCACCCGGACTAGCGGCTCCTACAATGAGCAGTACTTC	CASSTRTSGSYNEQYF
TRBV28	TRBJ1-2	few	TRBD1	TGTGCCAGCAGTTATATCTCTCCGGGACAGGGCGTTAACTATGGCTACACCTTC	CASSYISPGQGVNYGYTF
TRBV20-1	TRBJ1-2	few	TRBD1	TGCAGTGCGCTGGACAGGGGCAGGGGCTACACCTTC	CSALDRGRGYTF
TRBV5-1	TRBJ2-1	few	TRBD2	TGCGCCAGCAGCATAAAACAGCGGGAGGGCCTCTATGAGCAGTTCTTC	CASSIKQREGLYEQFF
TRBV10-3	TRBJ2-1	-	TRBD2	TGTGCCATCAGTGTAACTAGCGGGATTTACAATGAGCAGTTCTTC	CAISVTSGIYNEQFF
TRBV30	TRBJ2-7	-	TRBD1	TGTGCCTGGGGACAGGGGGCGCGGGAGCAGTACTTC	CAWGQGAREQYF
TRBV6-5	TRBJ1-1	-	-	TGTGCCAGCAGTTACGGGAGGGGGAAACGACCTAACACTGAAGCTTTCTTT	CASSYGRGKRPNTEAFF
TRBV28	TRBJ2-7	many	-	TGTGCCAGCAGCTTGGGACCAGCCTACGAGCAGTACTTC	CASSLGPAYEQYF
TRBV7-2	TRBJ2-7	-	-	TGTGCCAGCAGCTTAACGTACCACACCTACGAGCAGTACTTC	CASSLTYHTYEQYF
TRBV6-5	TRBJ2-3	-	-	TGTGCCAGCACCACGCGGGGGCCACCCACTACGCAGTATTTT	CASTTRGPPTTQYF
TRBV6-6	TRBJ1-5	-	-	TGTGCCAGCAGAGAATCATGGGGCAATCAGCCCCAGCATTTT	CASRESWGNQPQHF
TRBV9	TRBJ2-6	few	TRBD1	TGTGCCAGCAGCCTTACAACCGGGACAGGGAAAAAAGGGGCCAACGTCCTGACTTTC	CASSLTTGTGKKGANVLTF
TRBV27	TRBJ2-2	few	-	TGTGCCAGCACTCACCGAGACACGAACACCGGGGAGCTGTTTTTT	CASTHRDTNTGELFF
TRBV20-1	TRBJ1-2	-	-	TGCAGTGCTAGAGAACCCGGGGGTGGCTACACCTTC	CSAREPGGGYTF
TRBV5-1	TRBJ2-1	few	TRBD2	TGCGCCAGCAGTCCACTAGCGGCCCTGGGCAATGAGCAGTTCTTC	CASSPLAALGNEQFF
TRBV6-1	TRBJ2-7	-	-	TGTGCCTGCCGGACGGGGGTCCCCTCCTACGAGCAGTACTTC	CACRTGVPSYEQYF
TRBV9	TRBJ2-1	-	TRBD1	TGTGCCAGCAGCGTAGGGGACAGAAATTACAATGAGCAGTTCTTC	CASSVGDRNYNEQFF
TRBV20-1	TRBJ2-3	-	-	TGCAGTGCTAGAGAGGTTGGGCGAGATACGCAGTATTTT	CSAREVGRDTQYF
TRBV13	TRBJ2-3	-	-	TGTGCCAGCAGTTATCTTAGGGGGGCCGGCACAGATACGCAGTATTTT	CASSYLRGAGTDTQYF
TRBV3-1	TRBJ2-3	-	-	TGTGCCAGCAGCCAAGATCTCGCGGGGACCACAGATACGCAGTATTTT	CASSQDLAGTTDTQYF
TRBV20-1	TRBJ2-1	-	-	TGCAGTGCCTCGGACCAAGAGACCCAGTTCTTC	CSASDQETQFF
TRBV7-2	TRBJ1-5	-	-	TGTGCCAGCAGCCTGACAGAAAAGGGGTATCAGCCCCAGCATTTT	CASSLTEKGYQPQHF
TRBV20-1	TRBJ1-5	few	TRBD1	TGCAGTGCTGGACAGGGAGCCGAGCATTTT	CSAGQGAEHF
TRBV20-1	TRBJ2-3	-	TRBD2	TGCAGTGCTAGTGGAGCGGGGGGTCGCACAGATACGCAGTATTTT	CSASGAGGRTDTQYF
TRBV6-1	TRBJ1-1	-	-	TGTGCCAGCAGTGGTGGCTCTGGGGGCCTGAATGAAGCTTTCTTT	CASSGGSGGLNEAFF
TRBV27	TRBJ2-7	few	TRBD1	TGTGCCAGCAGTCCCGGGACAGCTGATGACGAGCAGTACTTC	CASSPGTADDEQYF
TRBV7-2	TRBJ1-6	-	TRBD1	TGTGCCAGCAGTTTTCCTACAGGGGCTGGCTCCTATAATTCACCCCTCCACTTT	CASSFPTGAGSYNSPLHF
TRBV3-1	TRBJ2-3	-	TRBD2	TGTGCCAGCAGCCAAGGGTCTAGCGGGGGGACCACAGATACGCAGTATTTT	CASSQGSSGGTTDTQYF
TRBV5-1	TRBJ2-1	-	-	TGCGCCAGCAGCATAAGACATGCCTACAATGAGCAGTTCTTC	CASSIRHAYNEQFF
TRBV20-1	TRBJ2-3	-	-	TGCAGTGCTAGTGGACTATCTAGCACAGATACGCAGTATTTT	CSASGLSSTDTQYF